This T cell receptor beta chain was found in a study of shared clonotypes between healthy human individuals (dated by TCRdb to 2020 to 2021). Broadly, across the study: Three men and a couple of women, aged 18 to 49 years, made up the cohort. Each donor's leukapheresis produced roughly between roughly 0.85 and 10 billion PBMCs. The study deeply sequenced blood TCR repertoires of about 5 healthy adults to estimate repertoire size and the extent of clonotype sharing between individuals. Different laboratories and diverse techniques were used to prepare libraries and sequence TCR repertoires, to increase sequencing depth and limit assay-specific biases. For each donor, CD4 naive and CD4 memory were each run on three plates, CD8 naive on two plates, and CD8 memory on one plate.

The donors were healthy, HIV-negative adults who had no recently reported acute infections or vaccinations. Every donor was a Caucasian adult living in Nashville, Tennessee, USA. CD4+ T cells were enriched through magnetic negative selection, after which naive cells were positively selected on CD45RA and the remaining negative fraction served as the memory subset. Blood was collected by leukapheresis, and PBMCs were isolated by Ficoll-Histopaque density gradient centrifugation and then cryopreserved in liquid nitrogen vapor phase. Analytical flow cytometry was used to check the purity and quantity of each magnetically sorted T cell population. Each sorted fraction had its genomic DNA isolated and then quantified by UV absorbance on a Nanodrop 2000c. Using the deep immunoSEQ assay, TCR CDR3 regions were amplified from genomic DNA by multiplex PCR. Extracted genomic DNA from each cell subset was spread evenly across all wells of several immunoSEQ 96-well plates, with each plate serving as a replicate. Each replicate PCR for sorted subsets received about 0.2 ug genomic DNA, equal to tens of thousands of T cell genomes. The purified libraries were quantified using a Qubit 3.0 fluorometer, sized with a Bioanalyzer 2100, and then quantified again using the KAPA Library Quantification kit. Every immunoSEQ 96-well plate was sequenced on a dedicated single-read 150-cycle Illumina NextSeq 550 flow cell. The original methods were these. Because the immunoSEQ output included only junctional sequences and no quality scores, the filtering could not be the same as the filtering used for full-length reads. Sequences were annotated with PyIR, a Python wrapper for IgBLAST v1.9, and V/J genes and CDR3 were assigned using IMGT germline references. Reads were filtered out if the reads had weak V/J assignments (E-value above 1e-6), no CDR3, stop codons, out-of-frame junctions, or ambiguous translated residues. V3J clonotypes were defined as sequences sharing the same inferred V gene, J gene, and CDR3 amino acid sequence. Percentage overlap between repertoires was computed as shared unique clonotypes divided by the size of the smaller repertoire. Three approaches were used to assess repertoire richness: RTK rarefaction, the Chao1 estimator, and Recon v2.1 estimates of unobserved clonotypes. OLGA was used to compute generation probabilities for all TCRbeta clonotypes that the gDNA method yielded from a few donors. TCRdb mirrors the immuneACCESS table, restricted to in-frame sequences. Some clones are absent from its copies; in checked studies, under half trace to an unresolved V gene, and the reason for the others is unknown. For V, J and clone size, that table is used; D and trimming come from the DNA. Within this sample are millions of clones, with 93% of them counted one time only. About 0.41% of the sample goes to the ten largest clones.

The study at large found these results: Sharing across four donors was observed for about 5% of naive CD4, 3% to 4% of naive CD8, 2% to 2.5% of memory CD4, and 0.4% of memory CD8 clonotypes. Higher generation probabilities were observed for clonotypes shared by all four sorted-subset donors than for non-shared clonotypes. The small number of donors limited the genetic and exposure-history diversity represented. Sampling was limited to blood, and TCR repertoires in tissue likely differ from TCR repertoires in blood. Rarefaction of sorted-subset datasets indicated incomplete sequencing despite the large sequencing depth. Naive subsets generally had larger estimated clonotype richness than memory subsets. Pairwise subsampling led to the expectation that sequencing depth would affect the degree of clonotype sharing among donors.

Sequences KGHSH (CDR1) and LQKENI (CDR2) are obtained from the germline V gene. Cut back by 3 bases and 0 bases, the V and J ends lie 15 bases apart. From cysteine to phenylalanine, the CDR3 is 17 amino acids long. The kept DNA is CDR3 alone, 51 bases in frame from the first base. Comment on this clone: Its cognate antigen has yet to be identified. Per-base quality was not reported, and no clone a single base away is much larger than it.

Recombination joined TRBV18 with TRBJ2-1, with an unclear D gene assignment. The receptor's source is a young man in good health. Some clones in this sample may be carry-over from other donors' samples. Material: naive CD4+ T cells from PBMCs. The meaning of the sample's cell subset or site label: CD45RA+ positively selected. The CDR3 here reads CASSPPPRASSYNEQFF. The nucleotides read TGTGCCAGCTCACCCCCACCTAGGGCGAGCTCCTACAATGAGCAGTTCTTC. The full variable domain, completed from the reference TRBV18 and TRBJ2-1 proteins outside the CDR3, reads NAGVMQNPRHLVRRRGQEARLRCSPMKGHSHVYWYRQLPEEGLKFMVYLQKENIIDESGMPKERFSAEFPKEGPSILRIQQVVRGDSAAYFCASSPPPRASSYNEQFFGPGTRLTVL.